The rows below give T cell receptor beta chains drawn from one sample of a study of cytomegalovirus exposure and HLA in healthy donors. Profiled with immunoSEQ multiplex PCR; TCRdb holds only in-frame clones, not every one. The repertoire consists of some 140,000 clones, with approximately 77% occurring once and the leading ten covering around 1.5%. The sequencing input was PBMCs. These receptors were taken from a woman between 40 and 55 years old in good health and CMV-seronegative. Both conserved end residues are part of each CDR3. D genes are given only for firm matches. Not all rows give a size; the values are once, few, many and, for expanded clones, a class.

DNA,CDR3,D,size,J,V
TGCGCCAGCAGCCAAGAGGGCCGGCCCTATGGCTACACCTTC,CASSQEGRPYGYTF,-,once,TRBJ1-2,TRBV4-3
TGTGCCAGCAGTGGGACAGCGAACTATGGCTACACCTTC,CASSGTANYGYTF,TRBD1,-,TRBJ1-2,TRBV6-5
TGTGCCAGCAGTGCCTCCCGACTGAGCTCTGGAAACACCATATATTTT,CASSASRLSSGNTIYF,-,-,TRBJ1-3,TRBV7-2
TGTGCCAGCAGCTCAGAATCGACAGGGCTAGTGTCCGAGCAGTACTTC,CASSSESTGLVSEQYF,TRBD1,-,TRBJ2-7,TRBV7-6
TGTGCCAGCAGTCCCGACATATCCTCCTACTATGGCTACACCTTC,CASSPDISSYYGYTF,-,-,TRBJ1-2,TRBV7-9
TGTGCCAGCAGTTTACCCCTCGCTAGCGGGGTTAATACCTCCTACAATGAGCAGTTCTTC,CASSLPLASGVNTSYNEQFF,TRBD2,-,TRBJ2-1,TRBV28
TGTGCCAGCAGTCCCGGGACAATCTCTGGAAACACCATATATTTT,CASSPGTISGNTIYF,-,-,TRBJ1-3,TRBV28
TGTGCCACAAATCCAGGGGGTTCGGGCAATCAGCCCCAGCATTTT,CATNPGGSGNQPQHF,TRBD1,-,TRBJ1-5,TRBV15
TGTGCCAGCAGCCACTATCAGGGCCAGAACACTGAAGCTTTCTTT,CASSHYQGQNTEAFF,-,once,TRBJ1-1,TRBV7-9
TGTGCCACCAGCAGACACCGGGGGGACTACGAGCAGTACTTC,CATSRHRGDYEQYF,TRBD2,-,TRBJ2-7,TRBV15